The 23 T cell receptor beta chains given below trace back to one sample, sequenced in a study of blood T cell repertoires in COVID-19. Here immunoSEQ multiplex PCR was the method, and the copy in TCRdb shows in-frame clones only, minus some. Of 250,000 to 350,000 clones detected, more than 85% appear once; the ten largest clones hold around 0.84%. The specimen sequenced was peripheral blood. All receptors come from a man younger than 40 with acute or convalescent COVID-19.

The chain employs TRBV11-2 and TRBJ2-7; a weak D match, TRBD2 (5 bases). This CDR3 spans 15 amino acids. From germline, CDR1 is SGHAT and CDR2 FQNNGV. Trimming shortened V by 1 base and J by 0 bases, and 10 bases separated the two germline ends. The CDR3 sequence is CASSLGSRGSYEQYF. In nucleotides, the CDR3 is TGTGCCAGCAGCTTAGGAAGTCGGGGCTCCTACGAGCAGTACTTC. Together with reference TRBV11-2 and TRBJ2-7, the CDR3 gives the full variable domain: EAGVAQSPRYKIIEKRQSVAFWCNPISGHATLYWYQQILGQGPKLLIQFQNNGVVDDSQLPKDRFSAERLKGVDSTLKIQPAKLEDSAVYLCASSLGSRGSYEQYFGPGTRLTVT.

V is TRBV9 and J is TRBJ1-1; D is ambiguous. In germline, CDR1 is SGDLS, CDR2 YYNGEE. The CDR3 spans 15 residues. Trimming cost V 3 bases and J 2 bases, with 14 bases left between them. Here the CDR3 reads CASSDPPGHNTEAFF. CDR3 sequence (DNA): TGTGCCAGCAGCGATCCGCCGGGTCACAACACTGAAGCTTTCTTT. Complete variable domain (other parts from reference TRBV9 and TRBJ1-1): DSGVTQTPKHLITATGQRVTLRCSPRSGDLSVYWYQQSLDQGLQFLIQYYNGEERAKGNILERFSAQQFPDLHSELNLSSLELGDSALYFCASSDPPGHNTEAFFGQGTRLTVV.

V usage is TRBV6-2 or TRBV6-3 and J usage is TRBJ1-2, with TRBD1 matching 7 bases. Unmatched junction bases numbered 11, after V lost 2 bases and J lost 5 bases. Germline CDR1 reads MNHEY; CDR2 reads SVGEGT. This CDR3 is built from 16 residues. CDR3 region: CASSYDRDSRLYGYTF. The CDR3 DNA is TGTGCCAGCAGTTACGACCGGGACAGCCGACTGTATGGCTACACCTTC.

The gene calls are TRBV9 and TRBJ1-5; a weak D match, TRBD1 (6 bases). V lost 3 bases to trimming and J lost 7 bases, with 14 bases between them. Germline-derived CDR1 and CDR2 are SGDLS and YYNGEE. CDR3 length: 14 amino acids. CDR3 protein: CASSGTGTGQPQHF. CDR3 DNA: TGTGCCAGCAGCGGCACAGGGACGGGACAGCCCCAGCATTTT.

The chain has TRBV6-5 and TRBJ2-7, with 9 bases aligning to TRBD1. V dropped 5 bases and J dropped 4; count of bases not matched to a gene: 9. The CDR3 consists of 15 residues. CDR1 and CDR2 from the germline V gene are MNHEY and SVGAGI. CDR3 in DNA: TGTGCCAGCAGTCCCCGGGACAGGGACTTTTACGAGCAGTACTTC. Protein: CASSPRDRDFYEQYF.

The chain is built from TRBV6-5 and TRBJ1-3, with TRBD1 identical over 7 bases. With 1 base clipped from V and 8 bases from J, the junction kept 11 bases outside the gene matches. The CDR3 has 16 amino acids. The germline CDR1 and CDR2 sequences are MNHEY and SVGAGI. Here the CDR3 DNA reads TGTGCCAGCAGTTACTGTGACAGGGTTCTCTCGGACACCATATATTTT. Amino acids: CASSYCDRVLSDTIYF.

This rearrangement joins TRBV6-5 to TRBJ2-2, with 9 positions matching TRBD2. The CDR3 is 15 residues long. V gave up 4 bases and J gave up 6 bases; unmatched junction bases: 6. Per the germline V gene, CDR1 is MNHEY and CDR2 is SVGAGI. CDR3 residues: CASSSELAGSGELFF. CDR3 coding DNA: TGTGCCAGCAGTTCGGAGCTAGCGGGATCCGGGGAGCTGTTTTTT.

This clone was seen at least ten times. The V and J genes are TRBV4-1 and TRBJ2-7; 9 nucleotides align to TRBD1. The V and J ends lost 5 bases and 3 bases, in that order; junction bases with no gene match: 2. CDR3 size: 13 residues. CDR1 and CDR2 (germline): MGHRA, YSYEKL. The CDR3 sequence: CASSRQGGYEQYF. The DNA of the CDR3 is TGCGCCAGCAGCAGACAGGGGGGCTACGAGCAGTACTTC.

The chain couples TRBV30 to TRBJ2-7; 9 nucleotides align to TRBD2. In germline, CDR1 is GTSNPN, CDR2 SVGIG (reference sequence). This CDR3 contains 15 residues. The J segment lost 3 bases and the V segment lost 2 bases, leaving 8 bases of the junction unmatched. CDR3 sequence: CAWSHGLAGDYEQYF. The CDR3 coding sequence is TGTGCCTGGAGTCACGGGTTAGCGGGAGACTACGAGCAGTACTTC.

The rearrangement links TRBV7-2 to TRBJ2-5; D might be TRBD2 (6 bases). The germline V gene encodes CDR1 SGHTA and CDR2 FQGNSA. This CDR3 region has 16 residues. Deletions cut 2 bases from V and 5 bases from J, with 18 bases between. The CDR3 nucleotides are TGTGCCAGCAGCTTAATGGCTAGCGTCCCACGGGAGACCCAGTACTTC. As protein: CASSLMASVPRETQYF.

The chain combines TRBV7-3 with TRBJ2-3; D ambiguous. Trimming shortened V by 4 bases and J by 0 bases, and 11 bases separated the two germline ends. The CDR3 is made up of 15 amino acids. Per germline, CDR1 SGHTA and CDR2 FQGTGA. CDR3 sequence (DNA): TGTGCCAGCAGCTCGACTGCCTATAGCACAGATACGCAGTATTTT. It translates to CASSSTAYSTDTQYF.

The chain combines TRBV5-1 with TRBJ2-1, with unresolved D. This CDR3 comprises 13 residues. The V end was cut by 7 bases, the J end by 7 bases, with 15 bases between. The germline V gene encodes CDR1 SGHRS and CDR2 YFSETQ. The CDR3: CASGLPVMNEQFF. In DNA, the CDR3 is TGCGCCAGCGGGCTCCCCGTTATGAATGAGCAGTTCTTC.

The chain combines TRBV19 with TRBJ2-7, with D perhaps TRBD2 (5 bases). In germline, CDR1 is LNHDA, CDR2 SQIVND (reference sequence). V lost 3 bases and J lost 3, with 15 bases in between. The length of the CDR3 is 15 residues. The CDR3 sequence is CASSIASPGYYEQYF. The CDR3 nucleotides read TGTGCCAGTAGTATCGCTTCCCCGGGATACTACGAGCAGTACTTC. Based on the CDR3 plus reference TRBV19 and TRBJ2-7, the full variable domain is DGGITQSPKYLFRKEGQNVTLSCEQNLNHDAMYWYRQDPGQGLRLIYYSQIVNDFQKGDIAEGYSVSREKKESFPLTVTSAQKNPTAFYLCASSIASPGYYEQYFGPGTRLTVT.

The genes are TRBV6-5 and TRBJ1-1; maybe TRBD1 (5 bases). V was clipped by 2 bases and J by 0 bases, with 13 bases between them. The length of the CDR3 is 16 residues. Germline V gene sequence: CDR1 MNHEY, CDR2 SVGAGI. CDR3 in DNA: TGTGCCAGCAGTTACAGGGTAAGGGGAATGAACACTGAAGCTTTCTTT. It codes for CASSYRVRGMNTEAFF.

On this clone: One junction end does not reproduce the germline sequence, and a read error may be involved. This chain uses TRBV7-7 with TRBJ2-5; D is possibly TRBD2 (7 bases). The CDR3 has 15 amino acids. Germline loops: CDR1 SSHAT, CDR2 FNYEAQ (reference sequence). The CDR3 DNA follows: TGTGCTAGCAGTCCCGGGGGGCCACTAAAAGAGACCCAGTACTTC. Its protein is CASSPGGPLKETQYF.

The J gene is TRBJ2-7, the V gene TRBV3-1 (or the pseudogene TRBV3-2), with TRBD2 matching 9 bases. CDR3 length equals 15 residues. J gave up 2 bases and V 1 base, and 3 bases lay outside the gene matches. CDR1 is LGHDT and CDR2 is YNNKEL in the germline V gene (reference sequence). The CDR3 DNA sequence: TGTGCCAGCAGCCAAGCTAGCGGGATTCCCTACGAGCAGTACTTC. Encoded protein: CASSQASGIPYEQYF.

This chain uses TRBV18 with TRBJ1-4; D gene uncertain. Trimming cost V 2 bases and J 0 bases, with 10 bases left between them. Germline V gene sequence: CDR1 KGHSH, CDR2 LQKENI. There are 16 residues in the CDR3. Here the CDR3 reads CASSPEKQATNEKLFF. As DNA, the CDR3 is TGTGCCAGCTCACCAGAGAAGCAGGCAACTAATGAAAAACTGTTTTTT.

This chain uses TRBV24-1 with TRBJ1-4; no clear D gene. The CDR3 spans 15 residues. Germline-derived CDR1 and CDR2 are KGHDR and SFDVKD. Trimming removed 2 bases at V and 4 bases at J, with 10 bases between. CDR3 sequence: CATSDSDIVNEKLFF. The CDR3 nucleotides are TGTGCCACCAGTGATTCAGACATTGTTAATGAAAAACTGTTTTTT.

V and J are TRBV5-1 and TRBJ1-2, with D unresolved. Trimming pared 1 base from V and 3 bases from J, leaving 13 bases between. The CDR3 extends over 15 amino acids. The germline gives CDR1 SGHRS, CDR2 YFSETQ. Written as DNA, the CDR3 is TGCGCCAGCAGCTTGTTGTCGGGGAGCGACTATGGCTACACCTTC. Its translation is CASSLLSGSDYGYTF.

The chain joins TRBV12-3 or TRBV12-4 to TRBJ2-7, with no clear D. The CDR3 has 11 residues. V lost 3 bases to trimming and J lost 5 bases, with 5 bases between them. The CDR3 spells CASSFFDEQYF. CDR3 nucleotides: TGTGCCAGCAGTTTTTTCGACGAGCAGTACTTC.

The chain employs TRBV6-5 and TRBJ1-5; TRBD1 aligns across 7 bases. This CDR3 comprises 15 residues. With 11 bases clipped from V and 4 bases from J, the junction kept 14 bases outside the gene matches. Germline assignment: CDR1 MNHEY and CDR2 SVGAGI. The CDR3 loop reads CAGSTGQTFNQPQHF. In DNA form, the CDR3 reads TGTGCCGGAAGTACGGGACAGACTTTTAATCAGCCCCAGCATTTT.

This clone has just one count. The rearrangement uses TRBV30 and TRBJ1-5; 9 bases are a match to TRBD1. CDR3 size: 14 residues. From germline, CDR1 is GTSNPN and CDR2 SVGIG (reference sequence). V shed 8 bases, J shed 1 base, and the junction held 6 bases outside the gene matches. The CDR3: CAGSGTGSNQPQHF. The CDR3 nucleotides are TGTGCCGGCTCCGGGACAGGGAGCAATCAGCCCCAGCATTTT.

This sequence joins TRBV29-1 and TRBJ1-5; 8 positions agree with TRBD1. From germline, CDR1 is SQVTM and CDR2 ANQGSEA. The CDR3 is 13 amino acids. V was pared by 3 bases and J by 7 bases, with 5 bases of the junction left unmatched. The CDR3 is CSVDRGQGQPQHF. CDR3 nucleotide sequence: TGCAGCGTTGACAGGGGGCAAGGCCAGCCCCAGCATTTT.